The clone carrying this T cell receptor beta chain was counted a single time. Here immunoSEQ multiplex PCR was the method, and the copy in TCRdb shows in-frame clones only, minus some. The table includes roughly 35,000 clones, about 85% detected once. This entry comes from a study of a mutant IDH1 vaccine in newly diagnosed glioma. Whole-study context: Patients got radiotherapy, temozolomide, or both beforehand, and most got both.

Germline V gene lookup returns CDR1 GTSNPN and CDR2 SVGIG (reference sequence). Trimming removed 3 bases from V and 4 bases from J; junction bases left unmatched: 11. The CDR3 loop spans 15 amino acids. Time point reported: baseline, week 1 (first vaccination visit). Treatment given: pre-vaccination baseline after standard-of-care therapy. The receptor was isolated from a woman aged 40 to 55 with glioma. This sequence joins TRBV30 and TRBJ2-7; TRBD1 matches at 8 bases. This material consisted of PBMCs, taken from a glioma patient treated with radiotherapy, temozolomide or both. The DNA of the CDR3 is TGTGCCTGGAGACCGGACAGGGTTTGGTGGTACGAGCAGTACTTC. Translated, it gives CAWRPDRVWWYEQYF.